This T cell receptor (beta chain) was identified during a study of blood T cell repertoires in COVID-19. Repertoires were generated with immunoSEQ multiplex PCR, while TCRdb's copy carries only in-frame clones and drops some. The table lists fewer than 250,000 clones, around 90% of them singletons. This clone was seen just once. Input material: peripheral blood. The TCR was taken from a man aged 30-40 years with COVID-19, enrolled during active disease.

This chain's CDR3 is CASSAQGGGDEKLFF. CDR3 DNA: TGTGCCAGTAGTGCCCAGGGAGGTGGGGATGAAAAACTGTTTTTT. The chain has TRBV19 and TRBJ1-4; TRBD1 might be the D (5 bases). CDR1 is LNHDA and CDR2 is SQIVND in the germline V gene (reference sequence). V was trimmed by 5 bases and J by 6 bases, leaving 16 bases between them. The CDR3 loop spans 15 amino acids.